This is a list of T cell receptor beta chains from one sample in a study of long-term antiretroviral therapy in people with HIV. Sequencing was performed with immunoSEQ multiplex PCR; in TCRdb, only in-frame clones are kept and a portion is missing. The sample records over 25,000 clones, roughly 80% being singletons. Sample: unsorted PBMCs, taken 3 years after starting antiretroviral therapy. The source of these receptors is a man in his forties with HIV. Each CDR3 is given with its conserved first and last residue. A D gene is named only where the DNA matches it firmly. Clone size is shown for a subset of rows, as once, few, many or a class of expanded clone.

V,D,J,size,DNA,CDR3
TRBV19,TRBD1,TRBJ1-6,.,TGTGCCAGTAGTCCCCGGGACAGGGACAATTCACCCCTCCACTTT,CASSPRDRDNSPLHF
TRBV5-1,.,TRBJ2-2,.,TGCGCCAGCAGCTCGGAAACCGGGACGAACACCGGGGAGCTGTTTTTT,CASSSETGTNTGELFF
TRBV5-1,TRBD2,TRBJ2-7,.,TGCGCCAGCAGCTTGGGCCGGGGACTAGCAATCTACGAGCAGTACTTC,CASSLGRGLAIYEQYF
TRBV5-1,TRBD2,TRBJ2-3,.,TGCGCCAGCAGCAACGCCCGGGGAGGGAGGAGCACAGATACGCAGTATTTT,CASSNARGGRSTDTQYF
TRBV7-9,.,TRBJ1-1,few,TGTGCCAGTCATGCCTCCGACGGGGGTTTGGCTTTCTTT,CASHASDGGLAFF
TRBV11-3,.,TRBJ2-5,.,TGTGCCAGCAGCTTGGGGACGGGCCTTTTGGGGGAGACCCAGTACTTC,CASSLGTGLLGETQYF
TRBV6-6,.,TRBJ2-6,once,TGTGCCAGCAGTTACGGTCAGGGTGGGGCCAACGTCCTGACTTTC,CASSYGQGGANVLTF
TRBV6-6,TRBD1,TRBJ1-4,.,TGTGCCAGCAGGGTTAGACAGGGGGCTGAAAAACTGTTTTTT,CASRVRQGAEKLFF
TRBV6-4,.,TRBJ1-5,.,TGTGCCAGCAGTGAGATCAGCAAGTCTGGCAATCAGCCCCAGCATTTT,CASSEISKSGNQPQHF
TRBV23-1,.,TRBJ2-7,.,TGCGCCAGCAGTCGAGGCCCGGGACTCCAAAACTACGAGCAGTACTTC,CASSRGPGLQNYEQYF
TRBV2,.,TRBJ1-2,.,TGTGCCAGCAGTCAGGAAGGCTACACCTTC,CASSQEGYTF
TRBV5-8,TRBD2,TRBJ2-7,.,TGTGCCAGCAGCTTGCTAGCGGGAGGAGGCGAGCAGTACTTC,CASSLLAGGGEQYF
TRBV27,.,TRBJ1-2,.,TGTGCCAGCAGTGTGGGGGGTACAGCCAACTATGGCTACACCTTC,CASSVGGTANYGYTF
TRBV27,TRBD1,TRBJ2-3,.,TGTGCCAGCAGTTTGGAGACAGGGTGGCCAGATACGCAGTATTTT,CASSLETGWPDTQYF
TRBV10-3,TRBD2,TRBJ2-1,.,TGTGCCATCAGTGACTGGACTAGCGGGACCAATGAGCAGTTCTTC,CAISDWTSGTNEQFF
TRBV27,.,TRBJ2-1,.,TGTGCCAGCAGTCCGGGGCTAACCTACAATGAGCAGTTCTTC,CASSPGLTYNEQFF
TRBV6-1,.,TRBJ2-4,few,TGTGCCACCCAGCGGGACACAGACATTCAGTACTTC,CATQRDTDIQYF
TRBV5-1,.,TRBJ2-3,.,TGCGCCAGCAGAAGAACCGGACAGTCATCAGATACGCAGTATTTT,CASRRTGQSSDTQYF
TRBV10-3,.,TRBJ2-2,.,TGTGCCATCAGCGCGAAGGGGGTGAACACCGGGGAGCTGTTTTTT,CAISAKGVNTGELFF
TRBV29-1,.,TRBJ2-1,.,TGCAGCGTTGAGGCCTCTTACAATGAGCAGTTCTTC,CSVEASYNEQFF
TRBV18,.,TRBJ1-5,.,TGTGCCAGCTCACCTGACAGAAATCAGCCCCAGCATTTT,CASSPDRNQPQHF
TRBV7-6,.,TRBJ2-2,.,TGTGCCAGCAGCTTGTCTAGCATCGCCGGGGAGCTGTTTTTT,CASSLSSIAGELFF